The sequence of this T cell receptor beta chain was determined in a study of T cell repertoires in cytomegalovirus infection. Study as a whole: It can be stated that public TCR beta signatures indicated CMV infection as well as a matching HLA type.

To note about this clonotype: Its antigen is unknown.

CDR3 length equals 14 residues. V shed 3 bases and J shed 6 bases, with 13 bases lying between them. The germline V gene encodes CDR1 MNHEY and CDR2 SMNVEV (reference sequence). Study results and limitations: Dominant in the ex vivo response were TCR beta clonotypes restricted by HLA-C and specific for CMV.

MiXCR, run by TCRdb on the reads, gives a single entry per CDR3 protein. The sample yields hundreds of thousands of distinct CDR3 sequences, 30% to 35% seen once. Material: cultured CD8+ T cells from PBMCs, obtained from culture after CMV antigen stimulation. The chain joins TRBV27 to TRBJ2-3; D is uncertain. The source is a human donor in good health (CMV status not recorded). Some clones in this sample may be carry-over from other donors' samples. In DNA, the CDR3 is TGTGCCAGCAGTTTCTTGTTTTCAGCGGATACGCAGTATTTT. Its translation is CASSFLFSADTQYF.